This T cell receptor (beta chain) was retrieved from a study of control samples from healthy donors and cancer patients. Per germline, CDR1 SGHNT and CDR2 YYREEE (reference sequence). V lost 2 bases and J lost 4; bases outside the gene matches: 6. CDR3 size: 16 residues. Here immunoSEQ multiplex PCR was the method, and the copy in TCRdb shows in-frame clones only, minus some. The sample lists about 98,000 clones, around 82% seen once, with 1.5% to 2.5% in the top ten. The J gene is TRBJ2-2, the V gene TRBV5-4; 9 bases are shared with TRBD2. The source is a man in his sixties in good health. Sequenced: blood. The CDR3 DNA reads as TGTGCCAGCAGCTTTGGCGGGGGGGGTAGCACCGGGGAGCTGTTTTTT. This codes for CASSFGGGGSTGELFF.